These T cell receptor beta chains were read from a single sample in a study of neoadjuvant anti-PD-1 for oral cavity cancer. Sequencing used immunoSEQ multiplex PCR; TCRdb keeps in-frame clones, though not all of them. This sample yields about 12,000 clones, of which around 71% are seen a single time; about 2.4% belongs to the top ten. The material sequenced was PBMCs, taken after nivolumab (anti-PD-1) treatment. The source of these receptors is a person aged 40 to 85 with oral cavity squamous cell carcinoma. Each CDR3 is given with its conserved first and last residue. The order of the fields is clone size, V gene, D gene, J gene, CDR3 DNA, CDR3 protein. A D gene is named only where the DNA matches it firmly. The size entry is marked missing in some rows and otherwise reads once, few, many or a size class.

>NA|TRBV5-1|NA|TRBJ2-1
TGCGCCAGCAGCTTGGCCCGGGCTTCTGAGCAGTTCTTC
CASSLARASEQFF
>few|TRBV5-1|NA|TRBJ1-2
TGCGCCAGCAGCTTGGCCTCAACCAGAGGGGAAGGCTACACCTTC
CASSLASTRGEGYTF
>NA|TRBV2|NA|TRBJ2-1
TGTGCCAGCAGTGCGGGGGGCCTTTACAATGAGCAGTTCTTC
CASSAGGLYNEQFF
>NA|TRBV4-1|TRBD1|TRBJ2-7
TGCGCCAGCAGCCAAGGCGGACAGGGGATCTACGAGCAGTACTTC
CASSQGGQGIYEQYF
>NA|TRBV5-1|NA|TRBJ1-1
TGCGCCAGCAGCTTGGCCTCTATCGGGGGGGTATCTGAAGCTTTCTTT
CASSLASIGGVSEAFF
>once|TRBV7-6|NA|TRBJ2-5
TGTGCCAGCAGCCAAACTAGTATCAAGGAGACCCAGTACTTC
CASSQTSIKETQYF
>NA|TRBV28|NA|TRBJ2-6
TGTGCCAGCAGTTTCTTTGTGTTAGGGGGGACCCGCTCTGGGGCCAACGTCCTGACTTTC
CASSFFVLGGTRSGANVLTF
>NA|TRBV19|TRBD2|TRBJ2-7
TGTGCCAGTAGTAGCCCCCTAGCGGGAGGCGGGGAGCAGTACTTC
CASSSPLAGGGEQYF
>NA|TRBV5-1|NA|TRBJ1-1
TGCGCCAGCAGCTTGTATAGGGGAGGTACTGAAGCTTTCTTT
CASSLYRGGTEAFF
>NA|TRBV6-5|NA|TRBJ2-7
TGTGCCAGCAGTTACTCCTCCAGGGTGGGCAACGAGCAGTACTTC
CASSYSSRVGNEQYF
>few|TRBV15|NA|TRBJ2-7
TGTGCCACCAGCATAGGGGTCTCCTACGAGCAGTACTTC
CATSIGVSYEQYF
>NA|TRBV6-8|TRBD2|TRBJ2-1
TGTGCCAGCAGCTCCCCGTGGGCGGGAGGGCCACGCAATGAGCAGTTCTTC
CASSSPWAGGPRNEQFF
>NA|TRBV27|NA|TRBJ2-6
TGTGCCAGCAGTTCACCTATGAGGGGGAGGGGTGGTGGGGCCAACGTCCTGACTTTC
CASSSPMRGRGGGANVLTF
>NA|TRBV7-2|NA|TRBJ2-1
TGTGCCAGCAGCTTAAACGGTCTTTACAATGAGCAGTTCTTC
CASSLNGLYNEQFF
>NA|TRBV27|NA|TRBJ2-7
TGTGCCAGCAGTCCCCTATACAACGGCGGCTACGAGCAGTACTTC
CASSPLYNGGYEQYF
>NA|TRBV7-9|NA|TRBJ2-7
TGTGCCAGCAGCCTAAACCTTGACAGCGAGCAGTACTTC
CASSLNLDSEQYF
>few|TRBV21-1|NA|TRBJ2-2
TGTGCCAGCAGCGGCGGGGGACAGGGGACCGGGGAGCTGTTTTTT
CASSGGGQGTGELFF
>NA|TRBV6-6|TRBD1|TRBJ2-3
TGTGCCAGCAGCCCTCCGGGACAGGGGGCTTCAGATACGCAGTATTTT
CASSPPGQGASDTQYF
>NA|TRBV2|NA|TRBJ1-1
TGTGCCAGCAGTGTGGGACGGAGAAACACTGAAGCTTTCTTT
CASSVGRRNTEAFF
>NA|TRBV4-1|NA|TRBJ2-3
TGCGCCAGCAGCCAAGTTGGTCGAGAAGTGCCAGATACGCAGTATTTT
CASSQVGREVPDTQYF
>NA|TRBV9|TRBD2|TRBJ2-1
TGTGCCAGCAGCCCGCAGGGACTAGCGAGGACCTACAATGAGCAGTTCTTC
CASSPQGLARTYNEQFF
>NA|TRBV4-2|NA|TRBJ1-1
TGTGCCAGCAGCACCCCGGAAGCTGTAGAGGCTGAAGCTTTCTTT
CASSTPEAVEAEAFF
>NA|TRBV13|NA|TRBJ1-2
TGTGCCAGCAGCTTAGAGGGCGGGATATCCTCTGGCTACACCTTC
CASSLEGGISSGYTF
>few|TRBV11-2|NA|TRBJ1-2
TGTGCCAGCAGCTTAGGGCAGGTTGGAGCTAACTATGGCTACACCTTC
CASSLGQVGANYGYTF
>few|TRBV5-8|NA|TRBJ1-3
TGTGCCAGCAGCCGAAAGTCTGGAAACACCATATATTTT
CASSRKSGNTIYF
>NA|TRBV6-4|NA|TRBJ2-2
TGTGCCAGCAGTGACTCGGATGGGTCCGAGCTGTTTTTT
CASSDSDGSELFF
>NA|TRBV10-3|NA|TRBJ1-5
TGTGCCATCAGTGACCTCAATCAGCCCCAGCATTTT
CAISDLNQPQHF
>NA|TRBV9|NA|TRBJ2-1
TGTGCCAGTGGGGAGATCTACAATGAGCAGTTCTTC
CASGEIYNEQFF
>NA|TRBV5-6|NA|TRBJ1-1
TGTGCCAGCAGCTTGACGCAGGGAGGGACTGAAGCTTTCTTT
CASSLTQGGTEAFF
>few|TRBV20-1|NA|TRBJ1-5
TGCAGTGCTAGAGATGGGGAGCCCCAGCATTTT
CSARDGEPQHF
>few|TRBV29-1|NA|TRBJ1-2
TGCAGCGTTGAAGATTTCTCTGGTGGCTACACCTTC
CSVEDFSGGYTF
>NA|TRBV10-2|NA|TRBJ1-6
TGCGCCAGCACCCCGCCAGGGGCAAATTCACCCCTCCACTTT
CASTPPGANSPLHF